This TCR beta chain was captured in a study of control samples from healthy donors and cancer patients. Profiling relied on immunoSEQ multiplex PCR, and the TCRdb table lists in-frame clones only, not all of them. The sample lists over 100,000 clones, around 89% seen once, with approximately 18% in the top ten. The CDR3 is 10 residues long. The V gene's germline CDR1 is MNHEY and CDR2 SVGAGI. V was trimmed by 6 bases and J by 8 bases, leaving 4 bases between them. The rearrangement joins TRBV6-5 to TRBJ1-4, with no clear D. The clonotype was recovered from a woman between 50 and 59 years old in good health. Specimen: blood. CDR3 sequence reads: CASRGEKLFF. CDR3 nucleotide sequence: TGTGCCAGCAGGGGGGAAAAACTGTTTTTT.